This T cell receptor (beta chain) originates from a study of glioma-infiltrating T cells after dendritic cell vaccination (dated by TCRdb to the mid-2010s). With respect to the entire study: A cohort of 15 glioblastoma patients from Phase I and II dendritic cell vaccination trials was included, of whom 9 were newly diagnosed and 6 had recurrent disease. Autologous tumor lysate-pulsed dendritic cell vaccination was administered to the patients between about 2003 and 2012. The vaccine consisted of monocyte-derived dendritic cells cultured about 7 days with IL-4 and GM-CSF, then pulsed overnight with autologous tumor lysate. Three intradermal dendritic cell vaccine injections were administered to patients at biweekly intervals in the arm below the axilla. In glioblastoma patients vaccinated with dendritic cells, deep sequencing of TCR beta CDR3 regions served to measure the amount of tumor-infiltrating lymphocytes and to compare repertoires between tumor and blood. Survival after dendritic cell vaccination was correlated with TCR sequencing metrics, such as TIL content and the overlap between tumor and blood repertoires.

The CDR3, cysteine through phenylalanine, is 14 amino acids long. This entry keeps only the CDR3 DNA: 42 bases, framed from base 1. In the germline V gene, CDR1 corresponds to SGDLS and CDR2 to YYNGEE. Trimming removed 1 base from V and 4 bases from J, leaving 9 bases between the germline ends. Patients were selected for having adequate residual fresh-frozen tumor tissue and more than two years of available survival data. None of the glioblastoma patients carried an isocitrate dehydrogenase mutation, although molecular status otherwise varied. PBMC were collected before vaccination, two weeks after the third vaccination, and at tumor progression if progression occurred. The Qiagen DNeasy Blood extraction Kit was used to extract genomic DNA. This clone was observed a single time. Its antigen specificity is not known. No base qualities exist here, and no much larger clone lies one base off it. What the authors observed across the whole study: The TCR overlap response model with three groups was called speculative and said to need prospective validation. TCR clonality showed no direct relationship with survival, which suggests that a diverse polyclonal response may be important. The cohort was small and heterogeneous, few patients had complete blood and tumor sets, and even fewer had initial-recurrent tumor pairs. Higher estimated pretreatment TIL content predicted longer time to progression and overall survival after dendritic cell vaccination.

The immunoSEQ assay amplified TCRB CDR3 regions from around 2.1 micrograms of genomic DNA, or from all available DNA when less than that amount was available. The multiplex PCR relied on 60 forward primers for TCR V beta segments and 13 reverse primers for J beta segments. Synthetic control templates were spiked into each sample at limiting dilution to estimate reads per starting template. Sequencing produced 87 bp reads on the Illumina HiSeq System. The authors processed their data as follows. PCR and sequencing errors were removed by a nearest neighbor algorithm that merged closely related sequences. TCR overlap was defined as the percentage of unique tumor TCR beta sequences that were also present in the same patient's peripheral blood. TCRdb limited this immuneACCESS table to in-frame rearrangements with V and J called. A share of clones is missing; checked studies link under half to unresolved V genes, and the rest is unexplained. The V and J calls and clone size are taken from that table; D and trimming were inferred from the DNA. This sample gives 95,000 or so clones in total; about 83% of them show up just once. Around 2.9% of the sample goes to the ten largest clones.

Material: blood, obtained before dendritic cell vaccination. The sequence joins TRBV9 to TRBJ2-1; the D gene identity is not certain. The TCR was taken from a human donor with glioblastoma. The CDR3 in this case is CASSVSSQYNEQFF. The bases read TGTGCCAGCAGCGTAAGCTCACAGTACAATGAGCAGTTCTTC.